Listed below are T cell receptor beta chains from one sample, sequenced in a study of OX40 agonist ivuxolimab in advanced cancers. Profiling relied on immunoSEQ multiplex PCR, and the TCRdb table lists in-frame clones only, not all of them. This table has some 98,000 clones, 85% to 95% appearing once. This specimen consisted of CD4+ or CD8+ T cells sorted from blood, obtained in a trial of the OX40 agonist ivuxolimab. The receptors shown here come from an adult with an advanced solid tumor such as melanoma, head and neck, liver or kidney cancer. The CDR3 runs from the conserved cysteine through the conserved F or W. The order of the fields is D gene, clone size, V gene, J gene, CDR3 protein, CDR3 DNA. A D gene is named only where the DNA matches it firmly. Some rows have no size entry. The others give once, few or many, or a class for an expanded clone.

D: NA; size: NA; V: TRBV30; J: TRBJ1-2; CDR3: CAWRDGNYGYTF; DNA: TGTGCCTGGAGGGACGGTAACTATGGCTACACCTTC
D: NA; size: NA; V: TRBV30; J: TRBJ1-1; CDR3: CAGGRWTEAFF; DNA: TGTGCCGGGGGGAGGTGGACTGAAGCTTTCTTT
D: TRBD1; size: NA; V: TRBV7-9; J: TRBJ1-5; CDR3: CASSSDRPEGQPQHF; DNA: TGTGCCAGCAGCTCGGACAGGCCCGAGGGACAGCCCCAGCATTTT
D: NA; size: NA; V: TRBV4-2; J: TRBJ1-1; CDR3: CASSQDSPFIGLNTEAFF; DNA: TGTGCCAGCAGCCAAGATAGCCCCTTTATAGGGTTGAACACTGAAGCTTTCTTT
D: TRBD1; size: NA; V: TRBV4-2; J: TRBJ1-2; CDR3: CASSQATTGEGGYGYTF; DNA: TGTGCCAGCAGCCAAGCCACGACAGGGGAAGGCGGCTATGGCTACACCTTC
D: TRBD1; size: NA; V: TRBV29-1; J: TRBJ1-1; CDR3: CSAGQGAWNTEAFF; DNA: TGCAGCGCAGGACAGGGGGCGTGGAACACTGAAGCTTTCTTT
D: TRBD2; size: NA; V: TRBV28; J: TRBJ2-3; CDR3: CATTGLAGGQGTQYF; DNA: TGTGCCACCACGGGACTAGCGGGGGGGCAGGGTACGCAGTATTTT
D: NA; size: NA; V: TRBV5-4; J: TRBJ2-3; CDR3: CASSLVGRSSDTQYF; DNA: TGTGCCAGCAGCTTGGTTGGTAGATCCTCAGATACGCAGTATTTT
D: NA; size: NA; V: TRBV27; J: TRBJ1-2; CDR3: CASSPRRAGRYGYTF; DNA: TGTGCCAGCAGTCCCCGTCGGGCGGGGAGGTATGGCTACACCTTC
D: TRBD1; size: NA; V: TRBV28; J: TRBJ1-3; CDR3: CASSPGQERTIYF; DNA: TGTGCCAGCAGTCCCGGACAGGAGCGCACCATATATTTT
D: NA; size: NA; V: TRBV18; J: TRBJ2-5; CDR3: CASSPQETQYF; DNA: TGTGCCAGCTCACCACAAGAGACCCAGTACTTC
D: TRBD1; size: NA; V: TRBV18; J: TRBJ2-3; CDR3: CASSPGDREDTQYF; DNA: TGTGCCAGCTCACCGGGGGACAGGGAAGATACGCAGTATTTT
D: NA; size: NA; V: TRBV27; J: TRBJ2-5; CDR3: CASQESWLGETQYF; DNA: TGTGCCAGCCAAGAATCCTGGTTGGGGGAGACCCAGTACTTC
D: TRBD1; size: NA; V: TRBV6-5; J: TRBJ2-5; CDR3: CASSVNRGRGETQYF; DNA: TGTGCCAGCAGTGTAAACAGGGGGCGCGGGGAGACCCAGTACTTC
D: TRBD2; size: once; V: TRBV9; J: TRBJ2-5; CDR3: CASSVGSGGAVETQYF; DNA: TGTGCCAGCAGCGTAGGAAGCGGGGGGGCCGTGGAGACCCAGTACTTC
D: NA; size: NA; V: TRBV2; J: TRBJ2-3; CDR3: CASSGGQPLHTQYF; DNA: TGTGCCAGCAGCGGGGGACAGCCGTTACATACGCAGTATTTT
D: NA; size: NA; V: TRBV6-5; J: TRBJ2-3; CDR3: CASSLQSSTDTQYF; DNA: TGTGCCAGCAGTTTACAGAGTAGCACAGATACGCAGTATTTT
D: TRBD1; size: NA; V: TRBV2; J: TRBJ2-1; CDR3: CASGGQSSYNEQFF; DNA: TGTGCCAGCGGGGGACAGAGCTCCTACAATGAGCAGTTCTTC
D: NA; size: NA; V: TRBV10-3; J: TRBJ2-1; CDR3: CAISDLNAHNEQFF; DNA: TGTGCCATCAGTGACCTCAACGCTCACAATGAGCAGTTCTTC
D: NA; size: NA; V: TRBV10-3; J: TRBJ1-3; CDR3: CAISETSSGNTIYF; DNA: TGTGCCATCAGTGAAACGAGCTCTGGAAACACCATATATTTT
D: TRBD1; size: few; V: TRBV20-1; J: TRBJ2-7; CDR3: CSTGDLYEQYF; DNA: TGCAGTACAGGGGATCTCTACGAGCAGTACTTC
D: NA; size: NA; V: TRBV20-1; J: TRBJ1-5; CDR3: CSASIGQPQHF; DNA: TGCAGTGCTAGTATAGGTCAGCCCCAGCATTTT
D: NA; size: NA; V: TRBV9; J: TRBJ2-3; CDR3: CASGGADTQYF; DNA: TGTGCCAGCGGGGGCGCAGATACGCAGTATTTT
D: NA; size: NA; V: TRBV14; J: TRBJ1-4; CDR3: CASSLQGPNEKLFF; DNA: TGTGCCAGCAGCTTACAGGGACCTAATGAAAAACTGTTTTTT
D: TRBD1; size: NA; V: TRBV6-5; J: TRBJ1-6; CDR3: CASRRTGEYSPLHF; DNA: TGTGCCAGCAGGCGGACAGGGGAATATTCACCCCTCCACTTT
D: NA; size: NA; V: TRBV19; J: TRBJ2-3; CDR3: CASSIGGRITDTQYF; DNA: TGTGCCAGTAGTATAGGGGGTAGGATCACAGATACGCAGTATTTT
D: NA; size: once; V: TRBV4-3; J: TRBJ2-3; CDR3: CASSQGNRASTDTQYF; DNA: TGCGCCAGCAGCCAAGGGAACAGGGCTAGCACAGATACGCAGTATTTT
D: TRBD1; size: NA; V: TRBV7-2; J: TRBJ2-7; CDR3: CASSTGQASYEQYF; DNA: TGTGCCAGCAGCACGGGACAGGCGTCCTACGAGCAGTACTTC
D: TRBD1; size: NA; V: TRBV18; J: TRBJ2-1; CDR3: CASSTQGATYNEQFF; DNA: TGTGCCAGTTCAACACAGGGGGCTACCTACAATGAGCAGTTCTTC
D: NA; size: NA; V: TRBV5-6; J: TRBJ1-4; CDR3: CASSKPQGTNEKLFF; DNA: TGTGCCAGCAGCAAACCTCAGGGAACTAATGAAAAACTGTTTTTT
D: TRBD2; size: NA; V: TRBV15; J: TRBJ2-1; CDR3: CATSRDGPPGLAGAPRRYNEQFF; DNA: TGTGCCACCAGCAGAGATGGGCCCCCGGGACTAGCGGGAGCGCCGCGGCGATACAATGAGCAGTTCTTC
D: NA; size: NA; V: TRBV6-5; J: TRBJ2-3; CDR3: CASSYEYTQYF; DNA: TGTGCCAGCAGTTACGAATATACGCAGTATTTT
D: NA; size: NA; V: TRBV2; J: TRBJ1-5; CDR3: CASDDFGGQEQPQHF; DNA: TGTGCCAGCGACGACTTCGGGGGGCAGGAGCAGCCCCAGCATTTT
D: NA; size: once; V: TRBV7-9; J: TRBJ1-4; CDR3: CASSFSRSDEKLFF; DNA: TGTGCCAGCAGCTTTTCCAGATCCGATGAAAAACTGTTTTTT
D: TRBD1; size: NA; V: TRBV6-5; J: TRBJ1-1; CDR3: CASSYYRGDEAFF; DNA: TGTGCCAGCAGTTACTACAGGGGGGATGAAGCTTTCTTT
D: NA; size: NA; V: TRBV6-6; J: TRBJ1-6; CDR3: CASSYSSPNSPLHF; DNA: TGTGCCAGCAGTTACTCGAGTCCAAATTCACCCCTCCACTTT
D: TRBD1; size: NA; V: TRBV30; J: TRBJ1-5; CDR3: CAWSDRGKSQPQHF; DNA: TGTGCCTGGAGTGACAGGGGGAAAAGCCAGCCCCAGCATTTT
D: NA; size: NA; V: TRBV4-2; J: TRBJ1-2; CDR3: CASSQPEGGYGYTF; DNA: TGTGCCAGCAGCCAACCGGAGGGAGGGTATGGCTACACCTTC
D: NA; size: NA; V: TRBV6-6; J: TRBJ1-2; CDR3: CASSYSTVTNYGYTF; DNA: TGTGCCAGCAGTTACTCGACAGTTACTAACTATGGCTACACCTTC
D: NA; size: NA; V: TRBV6-5; J: TRBJ1-1; CDR3: CASGEVEAFF; DNA: TGTGCCAGCGGCGAGGTTGAAGCTTTCTTT
D: NA; size: NA; V: TRBV6-5; J: TRBJ1-5; CDR3: CASSDPNQPQHF; DNA: TGTGCCAGCAGTGACCCCAATCAGCCCCAGCATTTT
D: NA; size: NA; V: TRBV28; J: TRBJ1-2; CDR3: CASLHGSRENYGYTF; DNA: TGTGCCAGCCTACACGGGTCCAGGGAGAACTATGGCTACACCTTC
D: NA; size: NA; V: TRBV25-1; J: TRBJ1-2; CDR3: CASSDLPGPYDRYGYTF; DNA: TGTGCCAGCAGTGACTTGCCAGGGCCATACGACCGGTATGGCTACACCTTC
D: NA; size: NA; V: TRBV18; J: TRBJ2-1; CDR3: CASSPDQYNEQFF; DNA: TGTGCCAGCTCACCAGACCAGTACAATGAGCAGTTCTTC
D: TRBD1; size: NA; V: TRBV6-6; J: TRBJ1-2; CDR3: CASSPGTGAGYTF; DNA: TGTGCCAGCAGTCCCGGGACAGGGGCTGGCTACACCTTC
D: NA; size: NA; V: TRBV7-9; J: TRBJ1-2; CDR3: CASSYYSNYGYTF; DNA: TGTGCCAGCAGCTACTATTCGAACTATGGCTACACCTTC
D: NA; size: NA; V: TRBV28; J: TRBJ1-2; CDR3: CASRGRGGSRNYSYTF; DNA: TGTGCCAGCAGAGGCAGGGGAGGGTCTCGGAACTATAGCTACACCTTC
D: NA; size: NA; V: TRBV4-1; J: TRBJ2-1; CDR3: CASSPLGISYNEQFF; DNA: TGCGCCAGCAGCCCCCTGGGGATCTCCTACAATGAGCAGTTCTTC
D: TRBD1; size: few; V: TRBV28; J: TRBJ1-2; CDR3: CASSLVEGANTF; DNA: TGTGCCAGCAGTTTAGTAGAGGGGGCGAATACCTTC
D: TRBD1; size: NA; V: TRBV28; J: TRBJ2-5; CDR3: CASSGQGSKETQYF; DNA: TGTGCCAGCAGCGGACAGGGTTCCAAGGAGACCCAGTACTTC
D: TRBD2; size: NA; V: TRBV4-1; J: TRBJ2-1; CDR3: CASSQKQTSGGDNEQFF; DNA: TGCGCCAGCAGCCAAAAACAGACTAGCGGGGGGGATAATGAGCAGTTCTTC
D: NA; size: NA; V: TRBV28; J: TRBJ1-6; CDR3: CATGRGGFPYNSPLHF; DNA: TGTGCCACCGGCCGTGGGGGATTTCCCTATAATTCACCCCTCCACTTT
D: NA; size: few; V: TRBV28; J: TRBJ1-6; CDR3: CASRPDLSGDNSPLHF; DNA: TGTGCCAGCAGGCCGGACCTGTCAGGTGATAATTCACCCCTCCACTTT
D: NA; size: NA; V: TRBV5-5; J: TRBJ1-1; CDR3: CASSYPVGGNTEAFF; DNA: TGTGCCAGCAGCTACCCGGTTGGCGGAAACACTGAAGCTTTCTTT